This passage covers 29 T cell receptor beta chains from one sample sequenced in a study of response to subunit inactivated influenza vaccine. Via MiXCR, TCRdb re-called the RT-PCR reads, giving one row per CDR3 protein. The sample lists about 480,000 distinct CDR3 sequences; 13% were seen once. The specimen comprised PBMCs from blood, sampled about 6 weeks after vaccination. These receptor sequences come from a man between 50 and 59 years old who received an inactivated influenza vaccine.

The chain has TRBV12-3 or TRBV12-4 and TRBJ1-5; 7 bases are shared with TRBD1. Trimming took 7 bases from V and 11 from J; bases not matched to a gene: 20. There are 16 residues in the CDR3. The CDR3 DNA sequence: TGTGCCAGCACCTTTATGGGGGACAGATTTACCGGAGCCCAGCATTTT. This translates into CASTFMGDRFTGAQHF.

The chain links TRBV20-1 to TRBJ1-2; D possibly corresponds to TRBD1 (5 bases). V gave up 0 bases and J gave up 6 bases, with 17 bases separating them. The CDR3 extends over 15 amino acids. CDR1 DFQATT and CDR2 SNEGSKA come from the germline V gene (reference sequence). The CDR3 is CSARDSEGPPDGYTF. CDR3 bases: TGCAGTGCTAGAGATTCGGAGGGACCGCCTGATGGCTACACCTTC.

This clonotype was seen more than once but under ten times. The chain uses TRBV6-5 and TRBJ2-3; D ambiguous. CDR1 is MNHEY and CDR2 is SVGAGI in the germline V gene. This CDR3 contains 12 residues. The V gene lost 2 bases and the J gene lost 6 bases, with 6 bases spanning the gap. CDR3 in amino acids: CASSYPADTQYF. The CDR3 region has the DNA TGTGCCAGCAGTTACCCCGCGGATACGCAGTATTTT.

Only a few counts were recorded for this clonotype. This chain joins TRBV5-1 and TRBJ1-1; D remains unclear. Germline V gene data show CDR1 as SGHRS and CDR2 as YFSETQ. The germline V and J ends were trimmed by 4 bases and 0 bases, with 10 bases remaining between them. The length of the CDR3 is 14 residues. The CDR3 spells CASSGSTMNTEAFF. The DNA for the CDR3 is TGCGCCAGCAGCGGCAGTACAATGAACACTGAAGCTTTCTTT.

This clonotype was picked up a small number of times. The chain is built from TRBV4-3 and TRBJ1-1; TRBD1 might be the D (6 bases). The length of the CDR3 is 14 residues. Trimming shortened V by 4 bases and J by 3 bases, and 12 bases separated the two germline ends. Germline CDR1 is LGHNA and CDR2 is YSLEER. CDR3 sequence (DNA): TGCGCCAGCAGCCGCACCCACAGGGACACTGAAGCTTTCTTT. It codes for CASSRTHRDTEAFF.

Here the CDR3 reads CASSRGLEGEQYF. The CDR3, as DNA: TGCGCCAGCAGTCGCGGACTGGAAGGCGAGCAGTACTTC. V and J are TRBV4-1 and TRBJ2-7; TRBD2 is a possible D gene (5 bases). Per the germline V gene, CDR1 is MGHRA and CDR2 is YSYEKL. This CDR3 region has 13 residues. Trimming stripped 6 bases from V and 6 bases from J, with 15 bases between.

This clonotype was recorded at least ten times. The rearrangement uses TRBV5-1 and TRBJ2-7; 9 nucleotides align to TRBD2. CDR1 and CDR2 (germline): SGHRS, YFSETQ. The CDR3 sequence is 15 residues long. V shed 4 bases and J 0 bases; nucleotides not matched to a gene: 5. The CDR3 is CASSITSGRSYEQYF. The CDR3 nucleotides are TGCGCCAGCAGCATAACTAGCGGGCGCTCCTACGAGCAGTACTTC.

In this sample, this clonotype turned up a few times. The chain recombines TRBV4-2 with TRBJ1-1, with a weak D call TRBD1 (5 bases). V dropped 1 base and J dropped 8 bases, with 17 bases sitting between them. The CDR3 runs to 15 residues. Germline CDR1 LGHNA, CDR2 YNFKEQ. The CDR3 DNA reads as TGTGCCAGCAGCCAAGGAGAGGGGAGAGCGGGAGAAGCTTTCTTT. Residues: CASSQGEGRAGEAFF.

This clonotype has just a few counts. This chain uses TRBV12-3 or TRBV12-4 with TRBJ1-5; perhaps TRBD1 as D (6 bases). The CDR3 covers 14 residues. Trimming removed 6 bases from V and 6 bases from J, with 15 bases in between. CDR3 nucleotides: TGTGCCAGCAGAGCTACAGGGAGAGGTCAGCCCCAGCATTTT. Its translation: CASRATGRGQPQHF.

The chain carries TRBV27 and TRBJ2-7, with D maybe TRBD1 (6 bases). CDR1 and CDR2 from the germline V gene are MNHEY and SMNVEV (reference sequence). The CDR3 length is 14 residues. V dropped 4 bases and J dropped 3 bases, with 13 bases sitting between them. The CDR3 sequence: CASSYRTASYEQYF. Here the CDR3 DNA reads TGTGCCAGCAGTTATAGGACAGCAAGCTACGAGCAGTACTTC.

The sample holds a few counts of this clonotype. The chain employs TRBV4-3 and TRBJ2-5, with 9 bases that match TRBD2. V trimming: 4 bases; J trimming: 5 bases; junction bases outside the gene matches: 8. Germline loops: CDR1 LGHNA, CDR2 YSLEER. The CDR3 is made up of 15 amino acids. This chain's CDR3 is CASSPRLAVVETQYF. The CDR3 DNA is TGCGCCAGCAGCCCGAGACTAGCGGTCGTGGAGACCCAGTACTTC.

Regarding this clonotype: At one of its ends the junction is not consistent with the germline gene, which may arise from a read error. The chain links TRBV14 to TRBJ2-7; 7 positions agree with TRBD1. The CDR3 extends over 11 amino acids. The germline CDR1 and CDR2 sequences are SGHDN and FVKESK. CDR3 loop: CASSQLDRTQF. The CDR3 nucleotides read TGTGCCAGCAGCCAACTGGACAGGACTCAATTC.

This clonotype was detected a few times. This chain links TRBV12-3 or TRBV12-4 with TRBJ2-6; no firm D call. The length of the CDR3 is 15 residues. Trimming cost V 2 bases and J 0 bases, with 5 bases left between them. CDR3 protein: CASSLQRSGANVLTF. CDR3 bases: TGTGCCAGCAGTTTACAGCGCTCTGGGGCCAACGTCCTGACTTTC.

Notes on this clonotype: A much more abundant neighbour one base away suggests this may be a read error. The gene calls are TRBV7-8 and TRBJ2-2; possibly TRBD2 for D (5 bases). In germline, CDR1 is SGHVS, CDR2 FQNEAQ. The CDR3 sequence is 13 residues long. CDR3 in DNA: TGTACCAGCAGCTTAGCGTTCTTGGGGGAGCTGTTTTTT. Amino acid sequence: CTSSLAFLGELFF.

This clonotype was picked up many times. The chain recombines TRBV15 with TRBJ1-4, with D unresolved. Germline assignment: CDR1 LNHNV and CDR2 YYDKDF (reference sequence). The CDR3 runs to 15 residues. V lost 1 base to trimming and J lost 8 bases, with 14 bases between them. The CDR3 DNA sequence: TGTGCCACCAGCAGAGCAGTTGGCGGGCGAGAAAAACTGTTTTTT. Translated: CATSRAVGGREKLFF.

DNA for the CDR3: TGCAGTGCTAGGGCCGAGCAGTACTTC. As protein: CSARAEQYF. The chain carries TRBV20-1 and TRBJ2-7; D is undetermined. Germline assignment: CDR1 DFQATT and CDR2 SNEGSKA (reference sequence). The CDR3 extends over 9 amino acids. The V end lost 3 bases, the J end lost 6 bases, and 3 bases lay between the germline ends.

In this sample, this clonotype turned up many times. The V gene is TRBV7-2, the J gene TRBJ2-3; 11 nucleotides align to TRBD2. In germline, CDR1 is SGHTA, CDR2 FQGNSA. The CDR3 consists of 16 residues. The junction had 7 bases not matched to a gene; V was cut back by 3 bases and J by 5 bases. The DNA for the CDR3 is TGTGCCAGCAGCTTTCGCCTAGCGGGAGGAGGAGATACGCAGTATTTT. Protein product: CASSFRLAGGGDTQYF.

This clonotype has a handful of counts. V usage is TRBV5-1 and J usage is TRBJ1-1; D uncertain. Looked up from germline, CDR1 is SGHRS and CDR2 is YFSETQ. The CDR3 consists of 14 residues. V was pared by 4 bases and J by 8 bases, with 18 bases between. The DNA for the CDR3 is TGCGCCAGCAGCCAGTCCGGGCCACCTGGCGAAGCTTTCTTT. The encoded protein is CASSQSGPPGEAFF.

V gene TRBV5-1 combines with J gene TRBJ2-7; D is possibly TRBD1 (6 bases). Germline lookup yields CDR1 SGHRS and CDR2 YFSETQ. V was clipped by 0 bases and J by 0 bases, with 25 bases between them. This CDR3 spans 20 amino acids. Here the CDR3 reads CASSLVQRDKVRESSYEQYF. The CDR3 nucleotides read TGCGCCAGCAGCTTGGTGCAGAGGGACAAGGTGCGAGAAAGCTCCTACGAGCAGTACTTC.

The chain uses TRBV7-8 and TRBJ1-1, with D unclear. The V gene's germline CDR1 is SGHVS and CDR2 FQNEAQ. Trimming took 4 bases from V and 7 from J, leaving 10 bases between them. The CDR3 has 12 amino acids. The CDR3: CASSSRWVEAFF. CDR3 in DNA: TGTGCCAGCAGCTCCCGTTGGGTTGAAGCTTTCTTT.

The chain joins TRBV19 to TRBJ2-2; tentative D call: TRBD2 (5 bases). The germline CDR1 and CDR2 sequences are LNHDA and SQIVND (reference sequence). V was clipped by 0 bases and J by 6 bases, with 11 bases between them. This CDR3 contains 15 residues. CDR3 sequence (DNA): TGTGCCAGTAGTATAGATCCGGGGTTGGCCGGGGAGCTGTTTTTT. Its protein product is CASSIDPGLAGELFF.

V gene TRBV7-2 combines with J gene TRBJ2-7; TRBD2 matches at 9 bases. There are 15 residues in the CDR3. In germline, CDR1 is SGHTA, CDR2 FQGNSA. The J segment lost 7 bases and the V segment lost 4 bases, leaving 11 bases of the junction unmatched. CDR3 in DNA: TGTGCCAGCAGCTATTCAGGCGGGGGGGCAAGAGAGCAGTACTTC. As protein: CASSYSGGGAREQYF.

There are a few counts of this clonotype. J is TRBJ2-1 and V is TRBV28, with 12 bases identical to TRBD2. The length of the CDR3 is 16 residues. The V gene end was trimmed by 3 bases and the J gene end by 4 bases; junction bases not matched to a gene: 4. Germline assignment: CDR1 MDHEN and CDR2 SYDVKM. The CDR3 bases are TGTGCCAGCAGTTTGCTAGCGGGAGGGGCTTACAATGAGCAGTTCTTC. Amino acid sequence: CASSLLAGGAYNEQFF.

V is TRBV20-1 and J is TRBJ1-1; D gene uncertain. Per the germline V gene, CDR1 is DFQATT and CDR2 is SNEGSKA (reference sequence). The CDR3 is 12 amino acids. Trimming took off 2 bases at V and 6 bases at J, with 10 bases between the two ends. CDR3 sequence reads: CSARKGFAEAFF. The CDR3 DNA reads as TGCAGTGCTAGAAAGGGTTTTGCTGAAGCTTTCTTT.

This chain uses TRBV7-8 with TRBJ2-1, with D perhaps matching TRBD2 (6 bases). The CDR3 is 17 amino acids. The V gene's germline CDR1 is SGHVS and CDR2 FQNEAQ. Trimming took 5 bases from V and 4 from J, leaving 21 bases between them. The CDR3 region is CASSTIDPGRGYNEQFF. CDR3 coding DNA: TGTGCCAGCAGCACCATAGACCCGGGCCGGGGGTACAATGAGCAGTTCTTC.

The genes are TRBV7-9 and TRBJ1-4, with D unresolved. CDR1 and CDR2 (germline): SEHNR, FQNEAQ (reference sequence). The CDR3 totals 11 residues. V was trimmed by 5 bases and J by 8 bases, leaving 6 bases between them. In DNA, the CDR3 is TGTGCCAGCAGCCCTGGGGAAAAACTGTTTTTT. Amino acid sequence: CASSPGEKLFF.

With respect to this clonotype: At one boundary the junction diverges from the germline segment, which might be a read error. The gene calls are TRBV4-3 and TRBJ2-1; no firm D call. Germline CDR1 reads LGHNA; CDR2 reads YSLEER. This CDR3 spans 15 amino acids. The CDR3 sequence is CASIQDHRAYNEQFF. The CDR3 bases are TGCGCCAGCATCCAAGACCACCGGGCCTACAATGAGCAGTTCTTC.

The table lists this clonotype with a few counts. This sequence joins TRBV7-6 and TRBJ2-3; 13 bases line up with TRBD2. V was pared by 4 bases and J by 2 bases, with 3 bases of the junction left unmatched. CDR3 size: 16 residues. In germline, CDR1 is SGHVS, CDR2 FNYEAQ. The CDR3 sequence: CASSWTSGGHTDTQYF. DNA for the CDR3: TGTGCCAGCAGCTGGACTAGCGGGGGCCACACAGATACGCAGTATTTT.

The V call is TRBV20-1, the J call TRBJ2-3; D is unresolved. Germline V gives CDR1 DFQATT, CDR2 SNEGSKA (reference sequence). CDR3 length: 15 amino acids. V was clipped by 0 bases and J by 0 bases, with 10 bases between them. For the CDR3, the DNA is TGCAGTGCTAGAGACGTGGCAGTCAGCACAGATACGCAGTATTTT. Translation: CSARDVAVSTDTQYF.